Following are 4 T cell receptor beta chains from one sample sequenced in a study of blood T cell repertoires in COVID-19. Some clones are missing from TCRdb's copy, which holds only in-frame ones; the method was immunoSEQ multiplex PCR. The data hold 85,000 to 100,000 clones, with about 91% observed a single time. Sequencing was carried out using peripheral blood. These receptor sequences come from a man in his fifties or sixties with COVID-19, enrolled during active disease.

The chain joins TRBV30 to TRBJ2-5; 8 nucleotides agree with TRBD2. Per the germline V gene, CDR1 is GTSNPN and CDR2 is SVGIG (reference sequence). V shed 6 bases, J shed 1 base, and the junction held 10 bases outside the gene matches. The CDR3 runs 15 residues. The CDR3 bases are TGTGCCTGCCCTCGGCGGGGGGCAACCCAAGAGACCCAGTACTTC. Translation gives CACPRRGATQETQYF.

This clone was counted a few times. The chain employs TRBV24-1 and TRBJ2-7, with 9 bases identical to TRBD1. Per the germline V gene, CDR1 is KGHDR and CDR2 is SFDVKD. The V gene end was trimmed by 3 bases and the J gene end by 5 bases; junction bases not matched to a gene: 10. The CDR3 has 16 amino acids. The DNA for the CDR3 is TGTGCCACCAGTGATGAAACCGGGACAGGGAACCACGAGCAGTACTTC. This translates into CATSDETGTGNHEQYF.

CDR3 sequence (DNA): TGTGCCAGCAGCAGTGAGGGACAGCTGAACACTGAAGCTTTCTTT. Its protein product is CASSSEGQLNTEAFF. The rearrangement uses TRBV2 and TRBJ1-1, with 7 positions matching TRBD1. From germline, CDR1 is SNHLY and CDR2 FYNNEI. The CDR3 runs 15 residues. V gave up 6 bases and J gave up 0 bases; unmatched junction bases: 7.

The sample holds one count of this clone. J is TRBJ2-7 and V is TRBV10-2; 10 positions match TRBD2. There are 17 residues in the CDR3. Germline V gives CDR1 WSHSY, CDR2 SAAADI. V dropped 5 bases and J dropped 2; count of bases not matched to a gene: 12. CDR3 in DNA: TGCGCCAGCAGTTTTTCTAGCGGGGGCCCGCAGCCCTACGAGCAGTACTTC. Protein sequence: CASSFSSGGPQPYEQYF.